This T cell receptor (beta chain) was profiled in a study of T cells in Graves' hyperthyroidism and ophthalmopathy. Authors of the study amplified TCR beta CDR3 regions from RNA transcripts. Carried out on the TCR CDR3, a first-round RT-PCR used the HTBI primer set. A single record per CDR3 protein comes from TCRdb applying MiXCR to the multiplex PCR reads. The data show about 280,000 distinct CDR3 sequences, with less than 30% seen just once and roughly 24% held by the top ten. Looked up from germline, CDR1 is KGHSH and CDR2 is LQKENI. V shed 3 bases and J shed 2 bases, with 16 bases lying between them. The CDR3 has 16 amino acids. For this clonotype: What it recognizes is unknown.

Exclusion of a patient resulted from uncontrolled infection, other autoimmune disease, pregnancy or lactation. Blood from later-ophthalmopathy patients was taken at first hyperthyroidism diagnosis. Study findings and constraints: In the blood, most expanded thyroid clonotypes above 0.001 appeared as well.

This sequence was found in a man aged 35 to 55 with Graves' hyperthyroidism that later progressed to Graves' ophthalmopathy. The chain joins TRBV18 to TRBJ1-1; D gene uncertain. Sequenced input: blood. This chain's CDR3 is CASSPWNSPLNTEAFF. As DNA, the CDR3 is TGTGCCAGCTCACCGTGGAACAGCCCTCTTAACACTGAAGCTTTCTTT.